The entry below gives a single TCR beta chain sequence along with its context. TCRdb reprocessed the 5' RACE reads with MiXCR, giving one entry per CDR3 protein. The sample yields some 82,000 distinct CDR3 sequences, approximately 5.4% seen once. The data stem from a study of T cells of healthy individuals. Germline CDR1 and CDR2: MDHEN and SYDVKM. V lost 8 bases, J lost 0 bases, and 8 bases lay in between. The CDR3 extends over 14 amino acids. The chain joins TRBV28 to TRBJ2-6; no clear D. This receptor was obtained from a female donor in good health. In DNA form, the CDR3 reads TGTGCCAGCCACCAGTACTCTGGGGCCAACGTCCTGACTTTC. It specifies CASHQYSGANVLTF.